This is a list of T cell receptor beta chains from one sample in a study of human T cells and chemical hapten exposure. TCRdb used MiXCR to reprocess the RACE reads, holding one entry per CDR3 protein. The profile covers 150,000 to 200,000 distinct CDR3 sequences, with about 14% appearing a single time and 1.7% taken by the ten largest. Sequencing used whole blood, obtained in connection with sensitization to the hapten diphenylcyclopropenone (DPC). These receptors came from a woman aged 25 to 45 with alopecia areata. Some clones in this sample may be carry-over from other donors' samples. The CDR3 runs from the conserved cysteine through the conserved F or W. A D gene is named only where the DNA matches it firmly. Size is omitted from some rows. Given values are once, few, many or a class for expanded clones.

j_gene,d_gene,v_gene,abundance,CDR3aa,CDR3nt
TRBJ2-5,TRBD2,TRBV5-4,few,CASSSARLAGAQETQYF,TGTGCCAGCAGCTCAGCCCGACTAGCGGGTGCACAAGAGACCCAGTACTTC
TRBJ2-7,.,TRBV6-2/TRBV6-3,few,CASSSIPYEQYF,TGTGCCAGCAGTTCTATTCCCTACGAGCAGTACTTC
TRBJ1-5,.,TRBV4-3,.,CASSQDENNQPQHF,TGCGCCAGCAGCCAAGATGAGAACAATCAGCCCCAGCATTTT
TRBJ2-1,TRBD2,TRBV7-3,.,CASSLNTGSGGEQFF,TGTGCCAGCAGCTTAAATACCGGAAGCGGGGGCGAGCAGTTCTTC
TRBJ2-1,TRBD2,TRBV29-1,.,CSGGTSGSTEQFF,TGCAGCGGCGGGACTAGCGGGAGTACTGAGCAGTTCTTC
TRBJ1-4,.,TRBV5-5,few,CASSLVGAGTITENEKLFF,TGTGCCAGCAGCTTGGTAGGCGCAGGGACCATTACCGAGAATGAAAAACTGTTTTTT
TRBJ2-2,.,TRBV6-9,.,CASSHRVTDTGELFF,TGTGCCAGCAGCCACAGGGTTACGGACACCGGGGAGCTGTTTTTT
TRBJ2-7,TRBD2,TRBV7-8,few,CASSLRLADYEQYF,TGTGCCAGCAGCTTAAGACTAGCTGACTACGAGCAGTACTTC
TRBJ1-1,.,TRBV7-9,.,CASSLGDGFEAFF,TGTGCCAGCAGCCTGGGGGACGGCTTTGAAGCTTTCTTT
TRBJ2-5,TRBD1,TRBV7-2,.,CASSLQGALYQETQYF,TGTGCCAGCAGCCTACAGGGGGCCCTGTACCAAGAGACCCAGTACTTC
TRBJ2-7,TRBD1,TRBV29-1,few,CSVETPGQGAEQYF,TGCAGCGTTGAGACTCCGGGACAGGGGGCCGAGCAGTACTTC
TRBJ1-1,.,TRBV7-9,many,CASSLAGENTEAFF,TGTGCCAGCAGCTTAGCGGGGGAGAACACTGAAGCTTTCTTT
TRBJ2-2,.,TRBV7-9,.,CASKRTTNTGELFF,TGTGCCAGCAAGCGGACAACGAACACCGGGGAGCTGTTTTTT
TRBJ1-2,TRBD1,TRBV18,few,CASSPNLGTGSYGYTF,TGTGCCAGCTCACCTAACCTAGGGACAGGGTCGTATGGCTACACCTTC
TRBJ1-6,TRBD1,TRBV28,many,CASTSVDRDNSPLHF,TGTGCCAGCACCTCTGTGGACAGGGACAATTCACCCCTCCACTTT
TRBJ1-1,.,TRBV5-1,few,CASSLFTDITEAFF,TGCGCCAGCAGCTTGTTTACAGATATCACTGAAGCTTTCTTT
TRBJ1-4,.,TRBV5-1,many,CASSFVPGDEKLFF,TGCGCCAGCAGCTTTGTCCCCGGGGATGAAAAACTGTTTTTT
TRBJ2-7,TRBD2,TRBV28,.,CASSLSRRAGESYEQYF,TGTGCCAGCAGTTTATCCCGACGGGCGGGAGAGTCCTACGAGCAGTACTTC
TRBJ2-7,TRBD1,TRBV20-1,.,CSASPSDRVSYEQYF,TGCAGTGCTAGCCCATCGGACAGGGTCTCCTACGAGCAGTACTTC
TRBJ1-4,.,TRBV3-1,.,CASSYRALGEKLFF,TGTGCCAGCAGCTACAGGGCCCTGGGTGAAAAACTGTTTTTT
TRBJ1-1,.,TRBV29-1,many,CSVYLDRKAFF,TGCAGCGTCTACTTGGACAGAAAAGCTTTCTTT
TRBJ2-3,.,TRBV6-2/TRBV6-3,many,CASKNPPRAGVRTDTQYF,TGTGCCAGCAAAAACCCACCCAGAGCAGGGGTTCGCACAGATACGCAGTATTTT
TRBJ2-6,.,TRBV5-4,few,CASSASQGSAAGANVLTF,TGTGCCAGCAGCGCTTCACAGGGCAGTGCGGCTGGGGCCAACGTCCTGACTTTC
TRBJ1-5,.,TRBV27,.,CASSLSGYSNQPQHF,TGTGCCAGCAGTTTATCGGGGTATAGCAATCAGCCCCAGCATTTT
TRBJ2-1,.,TRBV5-5,many,CASSLALRGELNNEQFF,TGTGCCAGCAGCTTGGCATTACGGGGAGAATTAAACAATGAGCAGTTCTTC
TRBJ2-3,TRBD2,TRBV7-2,few,CASSRQRLAASDTQYF,TGTGCCAGCAGCCGCCAGCGACTAGCGGCCTCAGATACGCAGTATTTT
TRBJ1-4,TRBD1,TRBV7-2,many,CASSLHRGREKLFF,TGTGCCAGCAGCTTACACAGGGGGCGCGAAAAACTGTTTTTT
TRBJ2-1,TRBD2,TRBV7-6,few,CASSSPAGKNSNEQFF,TGTGCCAGCAGCTCTCCAGCGGGAAAAAACTCCAATGAGCAGTTCTTC
TRBJ1-1,.,TRBV28,few,CASSFPPDTEAFF,TGTGCCAGCAGTTTTCCTCCGGACACTGAAGCTTTCTTT
TRBJ2-7,.,TRBV6-5,few,CASGLSPGTSAYEQYF,TGTGCCAGCGGACTTAGCCCCGGGACTTCTGCCTACGAGCAGTACTTC
TRBJ1-4,TRBD1,TRBV5-1,.,CASSSGTGRTNEKLFF,TGCGCCAGCAGCAGCGGGACAGGCCGAACTAATGAAAAACTGTTTTTT
TRBJ2-1,TRBD2,TRBV20-1,.,CSASRLADNNEQFF,TGCAGTGCTAGTAGGCTAGCGGATAACAATGAGCAGTTCTTC